Below are 3 T cell receptor beta chains sequenced from a single sample in a study of technical replicates of blood from a handful of donors (dated by TCRdb to about 2017). The library relied on the immunoSEQ multiplex PCR assay. The table was pulled from immuneACCESS by TCRdb, which kept in-frame rearrangements only. Such tables lose some clones; where checked, under half of the loss comes from unresolved V genes, and the rest has no known cause. The sample table holds 75,000 to 100,000 clones, of which about 95% were seen once. Of the sample, over 0.25% is held by the ten largest clones. The sequenced material came from T cells isolated from PBMCs. The receptors were gathered from a human donor in good health.

This rearrangement joins TRBV5-1 to TRBJ2-7, with D possibly TRBD1 on 6 matching bases. The V end lost 4 bases, the J end lost 3 bases, and 20 bases lay between the germline ends. Germline V gene lookup returns CDR1 SGHRS and CDR2 YFSETQ. The CDR3 is 16 amino acids. The CDR3 protein is CASSGTGLGTNYEQYF. CDR3 bases: TGCGCCAGCAGCGGAACAGGGCTCGGGACCAACTACGAGCAGTACTTC.

This clone appeared once. The rearrangement links TRBV28 to TRBJ1-2; TRBD1 matches 9 bases. From germline, CDR1 is MDHEN and CDR2 SYDVKM. The V segment lost 5 bases and the J segment 11 bases; nucleotides outside the gene matches: 3. The CDR3 loop spans 11 amino acids. CDR3 coding DNA: TGTGCCAGCAGTGGGGACAGGGTTTACACCTTC. Protein sequence: CASSGDRVYTF.

This chain joins TRBV19 and TRBJ2-2; TRBD1 matches 10 bases. CDR3 length equals 15 residues. V was pared by 6 bases and J by 6 bases, with 7 bases of the junction left unmatched. Germline V gene lookup returns CDR1 LNHDA and CDR2 SQIVND (reference sequence). This CDR3 reads CASRTGQGGSGELFF. In DNA, the CDR3 is TGTGCCAGTAGGACTGGACAGGGGGGTTCCGGGGAGCTGTTTTTT.